The 26 T cell receptor beta chains given below trace back to one sample, sequenced in a study of cytomegalovirus exposure and HLA in healthy donors. The PCR contained 60 Vbeta and 13 Jbeta primers. The repertoire was sequenced with immunoSEQ multiplex PCR; TCRdb's copy has only in-frame clones and lacks some. The data contain 150,000 to 200,000 clones, approximately 78% of them singletons. Sequencing was done on a sample of PBMCs. The receptors shown here come from a girl aged 2 to 10 in good health and CMV-seropositive.

This chain uses TRBV28 with TRBJ2-3, with D maybe TRBD2 (5 bases). The germline V and J ends were trimmed by 1 base and 0 bases, with 11 bases remaining between them. Germline-derived CDR1 and CDR2 are MDHEN and SYDVKM. The CDR3 has 16 amino acids. CDR3 DNA: TGTGCCAGCAGTTTATCTAGCTACCTTAGCACAGATACGCAGTATTTT. It encodes CASSLSSYLSTDTQYF.

The chain recombines TRBV30 with TRBJ1-2; 7 positions match TRBD1. The CDR3 is 13 residues long. The V gene end was trimmed by 0 bases and the J gene end by 5 bases; junction bases not matched to a gene: 3. From germline, CDR1 is GTSNPN and CDR2 SVGIG (reference sequence). CDR3 loop: CAWSVSGGYGYTF. CDR3 nucleotide sequence: TGTGCCTGGAGTGTTTCAGGGGGATATGGCTACACCTTC.

This chain uses TRBV30 with TRBJ1-3, with unresolved D. V lost 1 base to trimming and J lost 0 bases, with 7 bases between them. Per germline, CDR1 GTSNPN and CDR2 SVGIG (reference sequence). The CDR3 spans 14 residues. CDR3 sequence reads: CAWSGPISGNTIYF. CDR3 bases: TGTGCCTGGAGTGGGCCGATCTCTGGAAACACCATATATTTT.

The V call is TRBV5-8, the J call TRBJ2-1, with 7 bases lining up with TRBD1. Losses at the gene ends were 5 bases for V and 6 bases for J; bases not matched to a gene: 11. There are 15 residues in the CDR3. Germline V gives CDR1 SGHTS, CDR2 YDEGEE. CDR3 nucleotide sequence: TGTGCCAGCAGTATCCTAGGGGGCGTCGCCAATGAGCAGTTCTTC. Encoded protein: CASSILGGVANEQFF.

The chain couples TRBV7-6 to TRBJ1-5; possible D gene TRBD1, 6 bases. V dropped 0 bases and J dropped 2 bases, with 8 bases sitting between them. The CDR3 extends over 15 amino acids. The V gene's germline CDR1 is SGHVS and CDR2 FNYEAQ. The CDR3 here is CASSLADSRNQPQHF. CDR3 DNA: TGTGCCAGCAGCTTAGCGGACAGCCGCAATCAGCCCCAGCATTTT.

This sequence joins TRBV10-3 and TRBJ1-1; 7 bases agree with TRBD1. V was pared by 10 bases and J by 1 base, with 12 bases of the junction left unmatched. The CDR3 contains 15 residues. Germline lookup yields CDR1 ENHRY and CDR2 SYGVKD. DNA for the CDR3: TGTGCCACCAAATCCACGGCAGGGGGGAACACTGAAGCTTTCTTT. This translates into CATKSTAGGNTEAFF.

The J gene is TRBJ1-2, the V gene TRBV19; TRBD1 might be the D (5 bases). Trimming shortened V by 7 bases and J by 4 bases, and 13 bases separated the two germline ends. Germline CDR1 is LNHDA and CDR2 is SQIVND (reference sequence). There are 13 residues in the CDR3. CDR3 protein: CASTVGGPYGYTF. The CDR3, as DNA: TGTGCCAGTACCGTGGGGGGACCCTATGGCTACACCTTC.

V gene TRBV5-8 combines with J gene TRBJ1-5, with 10 bases fitting TRBD1. V trimming: 3 bases; J trimming: 4 bases; junction bases outside the gene matches: 4. The germline V gene has CDR1 SGHTS and CDR2 YDEGEE. CDR3 length: 15 residues. In DNA, the CDR3 is TGTGCCAGCAGCTCGGGACAGGGGACAAATCAGCCCCAGCATTTT. It codes for CASSSGQGTNQPQHF.

This clone showed up just a few times. The chain links TRBV30 to TRBJ1-6; 7 bases fit TRBD1. J was trimmed by 7 bases and V by 4 bases; bases with no gene match: 7. Germline CDR1 and CDR2: GTSNPN and SVGIG (reference sequence). The CDR3 runs 14 residues. In DNA, the CDR3 is TGTGCCTGGATAAGGGGACAGATCAATTCACCCCTCCACTTT. Its translation is CAWIRGQINSPLHF.

This chain joins TRBV27 and TRBJ2-1, with 7 nucleotides matching TRBD2. Germline CDR1 MNHEY, CDR2 SMNVEV (reference sequence). Trimming at V came to 7 bases and at J to 0 bases, leaving 9 bases not matched to a gene. CDR3 length equals 16 residues. Here the CDR3 DNA reads TGTGCCAGCACCCCCGGGGGGAGGGGCTCCTACAATGAGCAGTTCTTC. Protein sequence: CASTPGGRGSYNEQFF.

The chain uses TRBV29-1 and TRBJ2-7; maybe TRBD1 (5 bases). Germline V gene lookup returns CDR1 SQVTM and CDR2 ANQGSEA. CDR3 length equals 14 residues. With 6 bases removed from V and 0 bases from J, the gap between germline ends came to 15 bases. The CDR3 DNA reads as TGCAGCGTGTCCGTAGGACAACTCTCCTACGAGCAGTACTTC. Its protein is CSVSVGQLSYEQYF.

V is TRBV7-8 and J is TRBJ2-7, with TRBD2 identical over 12 bases. The CDR3 is 16 residues long. The V and J ends lost 4 bases and 2 bases, in that order; junction bases with no gene match: 6. Germline values: CDR1 SGHVS, CDR2 FQNEAQ. CDR3 in amino acids: CASSSRLAGAPYEQYF. The CDR3 DNA reads TGTGCCAGCAGCTCTAGACTAGCGGGAGCTCCCTACGAGCAGTACTTC.

The J gene is TRBJ1-2, the V gene TRBV6-5; D possibly corresponds to TRBD1 (6 bases). From germline, CDR1 is MNHEY and CDR2 SVGAGI. The CDR3 sequence is 13 residues long. V was trimmed by 5 bases and J by 8 bases, leaving 15 bases between them. Written as DNA, the CDR3 is TGTGCCAGCAGTACACAGGGAGCGAACGGCTACACCTTC. It specifies CASSTQGANGYTF.

The chain employs TRBV15 and TRBJ1-4; 7 nucleotides agree with TRBD1. There are 14 residues in the CDR3. V gave up 5 bases and J gave up 7 bases; unmatched junction bases: 7. Germline loops: CDR1 LNHNV, CDR2 YYDKDF (reference sequence). In nucleotides, the CDR3 is TGTGCCACCAGCCGGGACAGCCCTGTTGAAAAACTGTTTTTT. Residues: CATSRDSPVEKLFF.

The chain joins TRBV2 to TRBJ2-4; maybe TRBD2 (5 bases). The length of the CDR3 is 12 residues. Looked up from germline, CDR1 is SNHLY and CDR2 is FYNNEI. The V and J ends lost 6 bases and 8 bases respectively, with 11 bases between them. The CDR3 loop is CASRMLRDIQYF. CDR3 in DNA: TGTGCCAGCAGAATGTTGAGGGACATTCAGTACTTC.

The chain joins TRBV5-1 to TRBJ2-5; TRBD1 is a possible D gene (5 bases). Between the trimmed V and J ends, which lost 0 bases and 0 bases, there was a span of 6 bases. Germline values: CDR1 SGHRS, CDR2 YFSETQ. CDR3 length: 14 residues. CDR3 sequence reads: CASSLGQYQETQYF. CDR3 DNA: TGCGCCAGCAGCTTGGGACAGTACCAAGAGACCCAGTACTTC.

The J gene is TRBJ2-7, the V gene TRBV4-1, with 8 bases identical to TRBD2. CDR1 and CDR2 (germline): MGHRA, YSYEKL. V was clipped by 3 bases and J by 0 bases; unmatched bases: 4. This CDR3 is built from 15 residues. CDR3 residues: CASSQGLGSSYEQYF. Written as DNA, the CDR3 is TGCGCCAGCAGCCAGGGACTAGGGAGCTCCTACGAGCAGTACTTC.

The rearrangement uses TRBV6-4 and TRBJ2-1; TRBD2 aligns across 12 bases. From germline, CDR1 is MRHNA and CDR2 SNTAGT. The CDR3 totals 14 residues. J gave up 7 bases and V 4 bases, and 2 bases lay outside the gene matches. The CDR3 here is CASSGLAGANEQFF. Here the CDR3 DNA reads TGTGCCAGCAGTGGACTAGCGGGAGCGAATGAGCAGTTCTTC.

The chain couples TRBV4-1 to TRBJ2-7; 10 bases match TRBD2. The germline V gene encodes CDR1 MGHRA and CDR2 YSYEKL. CDR3 length: 16 residues. J lost 4 bases, V lost 0 bases, and 6 bases had no gene match. The CDR3 spells CASSQEAGGHQYEQYF. The CDR3 DNA reads TGCGCCAGCAGCCAAGAAGCGGGAGGGCACCAGTACGAGCAGTACTTC.

This chain uses TRBV30 with TRBJ2-2; D remains ambiguous. V was pared by 0 bases and J by 5 bases, with 4 bases between. CDR1 is GTSNPN and CDR2 is SVGIG in the germline V gene (reference sequence). The CDR3 is 12 amino acids. Here the CDR3 DNA reads TGTGCCTGGAGTGTACGGACCGGGGAGCTGTTTTTT. Amino acid sequence: CAWSVRTGELFF.

A few counts support this clone. DNA of the CDR3: TGTGCCAGCAGCTTCCCCCAGGGCAGGGCGGACACTGAAGCTTTCTTT. Its protein is CASSFPQGRADTEAFF. The chain uses TRBV5-4 and TRBJ1-1, with D maybe TRBD1 (5 bases). Germline CDR1 is SGHNT and CDR2 is YYREEE (reference sequence). There are 16 residues in the CDR3. The germline V and J ends were trimmed by 2 bases and 3 bases, with 17 bases remaining between them.

The chain links TRBV19 to TRBJ1-5; 10 nucleotides align to TRBD1. The CDR3 runs 15 residues. Per germline, CDR1 LNHDA and CDR2 SQIVND (reference sequence). J lost 5 bases, V lost 2 bases, and 3 bases had no gene match. The CDR3 nucleotides are TGTGCCAGTAGTATAAGAGACAGGGGGCATCAGCCCCAGCATTTT. Its protein product is CASSIRDRGHQPQHF.

The chain has TRBV28 and TRBJ1-5; D perhaps matches TRBD1 (5 bases). From germline, CDR1 is MDHEN and CDR2 SYDVKM. The V end lost 3 bases, the J end lost 10 bases, and 10 bases lay between the germline ends. The CDR3 has 12 residues. The CDR3 is CASSFWGRPQHF. DNA of the CDR3: TGTGCCAGCAGTTTTTGGGGCCGTCCCCAGCATTTT.

The chain recombines TRBV6-6 with TRBJ2-2, with 12 nucleotides matching TRBD1. Germline CDR1 reads MNHNY; CDR2 reads SVGAGI (reference sequence). Unmatched junction bases numbered 4, after V lost 5 bases and J lost 6 bases. This CDR3 has 15 amino acids. The CDR3 nucleotides read TGTGCCAGCAGTCAGGGACAGGGGGCGCCCGGGGAGCTGTTTTTT. This gives the protein CASSQGQGAPGELFF.

The V call is TRBV30, the J call TRBJ1-1, with TRBD1 matching 8 bases. Germline V gene sequence: CDR1 GTSNPN, CDR2 SVGIG (reference sequence). The CDR3 is made up of 14 amino acids. J lost 0 bases, V lost 2 bases, and 2 bases had no gene match. CDR3 region: CAWSWTGLNTEAFF. Here the CDR3 DNA reads TGTGCCTGGAGTTGGACAGGGTTGAACACTGAAGCTTTCTTT. Combining the CDR3 with reference TRBV30 and TRBJ1-1 gives the whole variable domain SQTIHQWPATLVQPVGSPLSLECTVEGTSNPNLYWYRQAAGRGLQLLFYSVGIGQISSEVPQNLSASRPQDRQFILSSKKLLLSDSGFYLCAWSWTGLNTEAFFGQGTRLTVV.

The chain joins TRBV30 to TRBJ2-6, with TRBD1 as a possible D gene (5 bases). The germline V gene has CDR1 GTSNPN and CDR2 SVGIG (reference sequence). The CDR3 extends over 14 amino acids. V was cut by 5 bases and J by 1 base, with 9 bases left in between. The CDR3 DNA sequence: TGTGCCTGGGACCCAGGGTCTGGGGCCAACGTCCTGACTTTC. It encodes CAWDPGSGANVLTF.